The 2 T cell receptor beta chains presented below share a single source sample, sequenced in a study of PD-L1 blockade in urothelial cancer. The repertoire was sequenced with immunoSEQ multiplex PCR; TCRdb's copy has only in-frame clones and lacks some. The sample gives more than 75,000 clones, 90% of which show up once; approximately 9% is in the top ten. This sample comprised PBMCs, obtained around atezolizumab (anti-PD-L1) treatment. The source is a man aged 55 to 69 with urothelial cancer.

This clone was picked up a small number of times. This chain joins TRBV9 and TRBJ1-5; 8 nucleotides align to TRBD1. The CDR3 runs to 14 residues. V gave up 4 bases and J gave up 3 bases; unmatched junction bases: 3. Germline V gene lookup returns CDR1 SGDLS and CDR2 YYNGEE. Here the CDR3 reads CASSTTGVNQPQHF. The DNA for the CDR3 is TGTGCCAGCAGCACGACAGGGGTCAATCAGCCCCAGCATTTT.

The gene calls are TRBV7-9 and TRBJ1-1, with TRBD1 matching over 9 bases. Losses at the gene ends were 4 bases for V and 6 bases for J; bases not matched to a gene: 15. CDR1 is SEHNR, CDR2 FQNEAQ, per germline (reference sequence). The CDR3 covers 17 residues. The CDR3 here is CASSSSRDRDQRSEAFF. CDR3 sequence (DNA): TGTGCCAGCAGCTCGTCCCGGGACAGGGATCAGCGTTCTGAAGCTTTCTTT.